This T cell receptor beta chain was captured by sequencing in a study of blood T cell repertoires in COVID-19. V was trimmed by 7 bases and J by 2 bases, leaving 11 bases between them. The CDR3 covers 13 residues. Germline CDR1 is MNHEY and CDR2 is SVGAGI. Clones were read by immunoSEQ multiplex PCR, and TCRdb kept only the in-frame ones, dropping some. The sample records a few hundred thousand clones, 80% to 90% being singletons. The sequencing sample was made of PBMCs or T cells enriched from blood (not recorded which). The chain employs TRBV6-5 and TRBJ1-1; weak D call: TRBD1 (5 bases). This TCR derives from a woman between 18 and 30 years old who had recovered from COVID-19. CDR3 in amino acids: CASTLGPNTEAFF. The CDR3 region has the DNA TGTGCCAGCACCCTGGGGCCTAACACTGAAGCTTTCTTT.